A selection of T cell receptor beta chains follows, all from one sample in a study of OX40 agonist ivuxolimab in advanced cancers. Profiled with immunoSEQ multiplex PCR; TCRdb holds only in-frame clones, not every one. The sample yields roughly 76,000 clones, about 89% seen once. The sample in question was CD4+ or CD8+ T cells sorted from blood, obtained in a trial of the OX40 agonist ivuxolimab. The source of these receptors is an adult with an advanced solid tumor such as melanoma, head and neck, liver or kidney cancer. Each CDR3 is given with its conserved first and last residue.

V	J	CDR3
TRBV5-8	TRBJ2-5	CASSLLQGVQETQYF
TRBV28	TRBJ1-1	CATKRTGHSGTEAFF
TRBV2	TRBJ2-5	CASKEGGARETQYF
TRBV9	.	CASSQGGRSPYEQYF
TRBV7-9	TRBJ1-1	CASTDENRVTEAFF
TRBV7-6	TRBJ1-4	CASSLGTDEKLFF
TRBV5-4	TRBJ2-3	CASSLGFGTRKYTQYF
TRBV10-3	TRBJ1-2	CAIRGSRYGYTF
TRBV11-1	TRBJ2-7	CASSAAIAYEQYF
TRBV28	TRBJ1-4	CASSFGPLGEKLFF
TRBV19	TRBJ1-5	CASSMGFEAQHF
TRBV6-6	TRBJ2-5	CASSSVLVQETQYF
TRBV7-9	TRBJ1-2	CASSLATSYGYTF
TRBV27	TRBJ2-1	CASSLQQGNEQFF
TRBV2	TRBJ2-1	CASGSLVNEQFF
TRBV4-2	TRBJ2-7	CASSQETGFNEQYF
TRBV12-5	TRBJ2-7	CASGLGGSYEQYF
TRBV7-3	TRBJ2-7	CASSLGQGAYEQYF
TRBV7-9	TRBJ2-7	CASSPRHPVSSYEQYF
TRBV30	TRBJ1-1	CAWGTGDIEAFF
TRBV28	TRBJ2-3	CASSPILAGGPPDTQYF
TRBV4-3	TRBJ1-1	CASSHATGGGTEAFF
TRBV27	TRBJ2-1	CASSILAGQNEQFF
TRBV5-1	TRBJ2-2	CASSQGAGKLTGELFF
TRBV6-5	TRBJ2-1	CASSDGSSGGREQFF
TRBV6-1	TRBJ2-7	CASSATGGQEQYF
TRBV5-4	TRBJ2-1	CASSLELAGNEQFF
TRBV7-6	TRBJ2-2	CASSFTGIASGSTGELFF
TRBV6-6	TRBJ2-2	CASSLTVYTGELFF
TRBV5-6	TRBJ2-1	CASSLEGHRNEQFF
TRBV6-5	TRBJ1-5	CASSYYGTGDNQPQHF
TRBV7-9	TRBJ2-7	CASSGPSDSYEQYF
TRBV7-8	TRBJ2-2	CASRPRWGGELFF
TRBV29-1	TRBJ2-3	CSGYTGGTDTQYF
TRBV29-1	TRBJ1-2	CSVEDQGRSSTF
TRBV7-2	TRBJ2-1	CASSLEVSSYNEQFF
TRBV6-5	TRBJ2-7	CASSPSGTGGEQYF
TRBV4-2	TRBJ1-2	CASSQEWSRGIYGYTF
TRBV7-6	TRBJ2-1	CASSILAGSLSYNEQFF
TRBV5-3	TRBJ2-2	CARSISGRDTGELFF
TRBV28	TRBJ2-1	CASSLPDGAWGTSDNEQFF
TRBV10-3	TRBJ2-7	CATYYEQYF
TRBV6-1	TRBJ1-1	CASSSGPGEAFF
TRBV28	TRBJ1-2	CASSSGQTNYGYTF